This passage covers 4 T cell receptor beta chains from one sample sequenced in a study of blood T cell repertoires in COVID-19. Data came from immunoSEQ multiplex PCR; TCRdb stores just in-frame clones and leaves some out. This sample has tens of thousands of clones; 75% to 80% occur once, and the top ten carry 6.3%. Input material: peripheral blood. The receptor source for this set is a man between 65 and 85 years old with COVID-19, enrolled during active disease.

V and J are TRBV6-6 and TRBJ1-1; perhaps TRBD1 as D (5 bases). Germline assignment: CDR1 MNHNY and CDR2 SVGAGI (reference sequence). The CDR3 length is 12 residues. Trimming took off 6 bases at V and 0 bases at J, with 5 bases between the two ends. The CDR3 sequence is CASRTVNTEAFF. CDR3 in DNA: TGTGCCAGCAGGACAGTGAACACTGAAGCTTTCTTT.

The rearrangement joins TRBV7-9 to TRBJ1-4; D ambiguous. Germline V gene lookup returns CDR1 SEHNR and CDR2 FQNEAQ (reference sequence). V shed 0 bases and J shed 8 bases, with 10 bases lying between them. The CDR3 extends over 14 amino acids. The CDR3 here is CASSLAADSEKLFF. The CDR3 DNA follows: TGTGCCAGCAGCTTAGCGGCGGATTCCGAAAAACTGTTTTTT. The full variable domain, rest sourced from reference TRBV7-9 and TRBJ1-4, is DTGVSQNPRHKITKRGQNVTFRCDPISEHNRLYWYRQTLGQGPEFLTYFQNEAQLEKSRLLSDRFSAERPKGSFSTLEIQRTEQGDSAMYLCASSLAADSEKLFFGSGTQLSVL.

The CDR3 protein is CASSLGDPGIGDTQYF. CDR3 nucleotides: TGTGCCAGCAGCTTAGGGGATCCGGGGATCGGGGATACGCAGTATTTT. This chain links TRBV7-2 with TRBJ2-3, with D possibly TRBD2 on 5 matching bases. V was cut by 1 base and J by 6 bases, with 17 bases left in between. Germline loops: CDR1 SGHTA, CDR2 FQGNSA. CDR3 size: 16 residues.

This clone was seen just once. The chain uses TRBV4-2 and TRBJ1-6; 8 bases are shared with TRBD1. This CDR3 region has 15 residues. The V segment lost 0 bases and the J segment 10 bases; nucleotides outside the gene matches: 5. Germline V gene data show CDR1 as LGHNA and CDR2 as YNFKEQ. The CDR3 region is CASSQDWTGSSPLHF. The CDR3 nucleotides are TGTGCCAGCAGCCAAGACTGGACAGGGTCCTCACCCCTCCACTTT.